The 8 T cell receptor beta chains presented below share a single source sample, sequenced in a study of OX40 agonist ivuxolimab in advanced cancers. Sequencing was performed with immunoSEQ multiplex PCR; in TCRdb, only in-frame clones are kept and a portion is missing. Counted here are fewer than 55,000 clones, 80% to 90% occurring once; the ten biggest clones make up 11%. The material sequenced was CD4+ or CD8+ T cells sorted from blood, taken in a trial of the OX40 agonist ivuxolimab. These receptors were collected from an adult with an advanced solid tumor such as melanoma, head and neck, liver or kidney cancer.

This rearrangement joins TRBV14 to TRBJ2-1; D is undetermined. The length of the CDR3 is 13 residues. V was trimmed by 2 bases and J by 6 bases, leaving 8 bases between them. Germline values: CDR1 SGHDN, CDR2 FVKESK. As DNA, the CDR3 is TGTGCCAGCAGCCAATACTACTCCAATGAGCAGTTCTTC. It encodes CASSQYYSNEQFF.

This chain joins TRBV7-6 and TRBJ2-7; D gene uncertain. Trimming left V 1 base short and J 4 bases short, with 11 bases between. CDR3 length equals 14 residues. Germline V gene data show CDR1 as SGHVS and CDR2 as FNYEAQ. The DNA of the CDR3 is TGTGCCAGCAGCTTAGGGCTCTCGAGGTACGAGCAGTACTTC. This codes for CASSLGLSRYEQYF.

The chain uses TRBV19 and TRBJ2-1; the match to TRBD1 covers 7 bases. With V trimmed by 7 bases and J by 1 base, 4 bases remained unmatched. The CDR3 consists of 14 residues. Germline V gives CDR1 LNHDA, CDR2 SQIVND (reference sequence). For the CDR3, the DNA is TGTGCCAGTAAAAGACAGGGATCCTACAATGAGCAGTTCTTC. Its translation is CASKRQGSYNEQFF.

The chain recombines TRBV5-1 with TRBJ2-2; D remains ambiguous. Germline assignment: CDR1 SGHRS and CDR2 YFSETQ. Deletions cut 0 bases from V and 6 bases from J, with 9 bases between. The CDR3 covers 14 residues. The CDR3 nucleotides read TGCGCCAGCAGCTTGGTAGTCACCGCCGGGGAGCTGTTTTTT. It specifies CASSLVVTAGELFF.

V is TRBV6-1 and J is TRBJ2-7; TRBD1 is a possible D gene (5 bases). V was clipped by 8 bases and J by 3 bases, with 14 bases between them. The CDR3 loop spans 13 amino acids. Germline V gene lookup returns CDR1 MNHNS and CDR2 SASEGT. For the CDR3, the DNA is TGTGCCAGCGGGGAAGGGGTGGACTACGAGCAGTACTTC. Translation gives CASGEGVDYEQYF.

This rearrangement joins TRBV14 to TRBJ2-7, with D hard to call. The CDR3 runs to 11 residues. Germline V gene data show CDR1 as SGHDN and CDR2 as FVKESK. The ends were cut back, 1 base at V and 5 bases at J, with 3 bases in the middle. The CDR3 reads CASSQGDEQYF. The CDR3 bases are TGTGCCAGCAGCCAAGGGGACGAGCAGTACTTC.

The rearrangement joins TRBV7-2 to TRBJ1-5; D is perhaps TRBD1 (6 bases). The length of the CDR3 is 14 residues. Germline loops: CDR1 SGHTA, CDR2 FQGNSA. V was shortened by 2 bases and J by 6 bases, with 11 bases between the two germline ends. The CDR3 coding sequence is TGTGCCAGCAGCTTACAGGGGCATGGTCAGCCCCAGCATTTT. Amino acid sequence: CASSLQGHGQPQHF.

The chain joins TRBV30 to TRBJ1-4, with D maybe TRBD1 (5 bases). This CDR3 is built from 13 residues. The ends were cut back, 5 bases at V and 8 bases at J, with 15 bases in the middle. The V gene's germline CDR1 is GTSNPN and CDR2 SVGIG (reference sequence). The CDR3 protein is CAWGDYLGEKLFF. The CDR3 coding sequence is TGTGCCTGGGGGGACTATCTAGGCGAAAAACTGTTTTTT.